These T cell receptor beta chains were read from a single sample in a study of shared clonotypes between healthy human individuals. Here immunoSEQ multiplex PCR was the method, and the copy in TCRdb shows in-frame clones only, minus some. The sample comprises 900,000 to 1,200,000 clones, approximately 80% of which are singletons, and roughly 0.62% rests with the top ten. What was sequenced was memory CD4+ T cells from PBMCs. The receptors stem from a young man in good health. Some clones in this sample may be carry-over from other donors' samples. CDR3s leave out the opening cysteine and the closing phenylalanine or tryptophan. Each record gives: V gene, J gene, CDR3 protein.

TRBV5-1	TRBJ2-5	ASSLSGQGQETQY
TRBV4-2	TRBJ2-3	ASSLSGRETDTQY
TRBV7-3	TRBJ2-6	ASSLNRINSGANVLT
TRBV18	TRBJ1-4	ASSPFGSLNEKLF
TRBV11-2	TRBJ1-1	ASSSLTGNTEAF
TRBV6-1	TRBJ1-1	ATAGQLNTEAF
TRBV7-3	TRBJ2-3	ASSLGTNRHSDTQY
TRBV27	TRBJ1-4	ASSLRFRQGAVSELF
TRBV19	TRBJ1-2	ASKPIAGTGVYGYT
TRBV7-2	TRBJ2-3	ASGLAATDTQY
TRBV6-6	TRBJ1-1	AISPSGGRNTEAF
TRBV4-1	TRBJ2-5	ASSFGQGNQETQY
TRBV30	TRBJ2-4	AWSVGTGGGKNIQY
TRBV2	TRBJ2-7	ASQRRQDTYEQY
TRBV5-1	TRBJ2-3	ASSPPIAGITDTQY
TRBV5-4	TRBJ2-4	ASSFTPGQGTKNIQY
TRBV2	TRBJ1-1	ASSDRGPTEAF
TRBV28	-	ASSLGQAVSYEQY
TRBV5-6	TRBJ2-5	ASSLPGRQETQY
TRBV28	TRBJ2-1	ASSLSSSSYNEQF
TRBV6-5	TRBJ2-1	ASRQSAAIYNEQF
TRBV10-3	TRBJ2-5	AISTSGRGSLETQY
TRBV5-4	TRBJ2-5	ASSQGGLMETQY
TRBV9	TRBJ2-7	ASSVRQGRGDEQY
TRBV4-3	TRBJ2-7	ASSQEGAGGIYEQY
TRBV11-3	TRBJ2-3	ASSYPLVGLAGDTDTQY
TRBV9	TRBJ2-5	ASSGTGQETQY
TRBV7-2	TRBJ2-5	ASSLAGSRY
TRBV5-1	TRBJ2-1	ASSLDSGSRGNEQF
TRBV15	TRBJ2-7	ATSRDRASIYEQY
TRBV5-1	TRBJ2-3	ASSLGSPDYTQY
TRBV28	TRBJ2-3	ASSSPTRIWADTQY
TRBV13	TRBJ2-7	ASSSRTSGGYEQY
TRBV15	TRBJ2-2	ATSRVWTSGTGELF
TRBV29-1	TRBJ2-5	SVFGSGREETQY
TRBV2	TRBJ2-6	ASSELSGANVLT
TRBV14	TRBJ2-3	ASDGGGDTQY
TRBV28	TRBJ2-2	ASSQRVDGELF
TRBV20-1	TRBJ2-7	SASARYEQY
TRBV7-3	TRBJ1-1	ASSTEGGYTEAF
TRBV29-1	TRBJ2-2	SGGTGSGELF
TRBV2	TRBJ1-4	ATWTGSNEKLF
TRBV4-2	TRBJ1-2	ASSQYRQGNYGYT
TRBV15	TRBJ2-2	ATSRVLGLAGVGELF
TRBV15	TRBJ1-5	ATSRDTQEGYNQPQH
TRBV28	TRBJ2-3	ASSSAISTDTQY
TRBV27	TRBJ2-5	ASKSGAETQY
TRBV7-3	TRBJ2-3	ASSLIRTGTDTQY
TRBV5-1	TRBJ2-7	ASSFSTGGIYEQY
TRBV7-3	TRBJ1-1	ASSPQGVNTEAF
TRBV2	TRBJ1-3	ASSEGPRTAWTIY
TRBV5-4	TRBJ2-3	ASSLPSGSRDTQY
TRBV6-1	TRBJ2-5	ASSFYRETQY
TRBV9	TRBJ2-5	ASSGGPRAGETQY
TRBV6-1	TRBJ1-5	ASRGGLGNQPQH
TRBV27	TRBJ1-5	ASSLSGPSNQPQH
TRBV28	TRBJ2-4	ASTVENIQY
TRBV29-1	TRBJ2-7	SGRDRTYEQY
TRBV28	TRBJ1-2	ASRTTGVRYGYT
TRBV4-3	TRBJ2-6	ASSQGGTGAGGANVLT